This T cell receptor (beta chain) was recovered during a study of control samples from healthy donors and cancer patients. The assay was immunoSEQ multiplex PCR, and TCRdb's table has in-frame clones only and misses some. The sample comprises about 92,000 clones, more than 75% of which are singletons, and 8.5% to 10% rests with the top ten. V gave up 7 bases and J gave up 7 bases, with 11 bases separating them. From germline, CDR1 is SNHLY and CDR2 FYNNEI. CDR3 length: 13 amino acids. This TCR came from a woman in her sixties or seventies in good health. Sample: blood. The V and J genes are TRBV2 and TRBJ1-6; D uncertain. The CDR3 coding sequence is TGTGCCAGCAAGGGCAGAGAAAATTCACCCCTCCACTTT. This sequence encodes CASKGRENSPLHF.